These 13 T cell receptor beta chains were sequenced from one sample in a study of blood T cell repertoires in COVID-19. Clones were sequenced by immunoSEQ multiplex PCR, and TCRdb holds only the in-frame ones, with some missing. The table shows roughly 87,000 clones, with about 87% occurring only once. Specimen: peripheral blood. The receptors come from a man between 60 and 70 years old with acute or convalescent COVID-19.

Only one count was recorded for this clone. The chain employs TRBV27 and TRBJ2-5; no definite D call. CDR3 length: 14 residues. Trimming stripped 2 bases from V and 0 bases from J, with 7 bases between. Germline CDR1 reads MNHEY; CDR2 reads SMNVEV (reference sequence). CDR3 in DNA: TGTGCCAGCAGTTTAACCGGGTACCAAGAGACCCAGTACTTC. Translation gives CASSLTGYQETQYF.

The CDR3 nucleotides are TGTGCCAGCAGCCTAAGAATTAGCGGGAACACCGGGGAGCTGTTTTTT. This encodes CASSLRISGNTGELFF. This chain links TRBV7-8 with TRBJ2-2; maybe TRBD2 (6 bases). Germline lookup yields CDR1 SGHVS and CDR2 FQNEAQ. The CDR3 runs 16 residues. V lost 5 bases to trimming and J lost 1 base, with 14 bases between them. Supplemented by reference TRBV7-8 and TRBJ2-2, the full variable domain reads GAGVSQSPRYKVAKRGQDVALRCDPISGHVSLFWYQQALGQGPEFLTYFQNEAQLDKSGLPSDRFFAERPEGSVSTLKIQRTQQEDSAVYLCASSLRISGNTGELFFGEGSRLTVL.

This sequence joins TRBV15 and TRBJ2-5; weak D call: TRBD1 (5 bases). V was pared by 0 bases and J by 6 bases, with 11 bases between. The CDR3 contains 14 residues. Germline CDR1 LNHNV, CDR2 YYDKDF (reference sequence). CDR3 sequence reads: CATSREGQGKTQYF. For the CDR3, the DNA is TGTGCCACCAGCAGAGAAGGGCAGGGAAAGACCCAGTACTTC.

The rearrangement joins TRBV19 to TRBJ1-3, with 7 bases matching TRBD1. Trimming cost V 3 bases and J 15 bases; bases outside gene matches: 14. Germline loops: CDR1 LNHDA, CDR2 SQIVND (reference sequence). The CDR3 loop spans 14 amino acids. The CDR3 reads CASSIRGTKKEGYF. CDR3 coding DNA: TGTGCCAGTAGTATCAGGGGGACAAAAAAGGAAGGATATTTT.

The gene calls are TRBV11-2 and TRBJ1-1, with D unresolved. V lost 3 bases, J lost 4 bases, and 9 bases lay in between. CDR3 length: 13 amino acids. Germline CDR1 SGHAT, CDR2 FQNNGV. CDR3 sequence (DNA): TGTGCCAGCAGCTTTTGGCGGGTCACTGAAGCTTTCTTT. Amino acids: CASSFWRVTEAFF.

The gene calls are TRBV9 and TRBJ2-3, with 9 bases matching TRBD2. V shed 0 bases and J 4 bases; nucleotides not matched to a gene: 3. Germline-derived CDR1 and CDR2 are SGDLS and YYNGEE. This CDR3 region has 15 residues. CDR3 sequence reads: CASSVVAGAADTQYF. The CDR3 DNA reads TGTGCCAGCAGCGTAGTAGCGGGAGCTGCAGATACGCAGTATTTT. The variable domain in full, completed from reference TRBV9 and TRBJ2-3, reads DSGVTQTPKHLITATGQRVTLRCSPRSGDLSVYWYQQSLDQGLQFLIQYYNGEERAKGNILERFSAQQFPDLHSELNLSSLELGDSALYFCASSVVAGAADTQYFGPGTRLTVL.

V is TRBV27 and J is TRBJ1-5; possibly TRBD1 for D (6 bases). V was pared by 5 bases and J by 3 bases, with 17 bases between. CDR1 is MNHEY and CDR2 is SMNVEV in the germline V gene (reference sequence). CDR3 size: 16 residues. CDR3 sequence reads: CASSRLGASDNQPQHF. CDR3 DNA: TGTGCCAGCAGTCGCTTGGGGGCCTCCGACAATCAGCCCCAGCATTTT.

This clone has only one observation. The chain links TRBV5-1 to TRBJ1-2; 9 bases fit TRBD1. The CDR3 consists of 14 residues. Germline values: CDR1 SGHRS, CDR2 YFSETQ. Germline trimming cut 2 bases from V and 4 bases from J; bases unmatched to any gene: 3. In DNA, the CDR3 is TGCGCCAGCAGCTTAACAGGGGGCTCCTATGGCTACACCTTC. Its translation is CASSLTGGSYGYTF.

The V and J genes are TRBV19 and TRBJ2-2; 12 positions match TRBD2. CDR1 and CDR2 (germline): LNHDA, SQIVND (reference sequence). This CDR3 is built from 18 residues. The V gene end was trimmed by 5 bases and the J gene end by 4 bases; junction bases not matched to a gene: 11. CDR3 bases: TGTGCCAGTAGTCCCATCGGACTAGCGGGATTTGTCACCGGGGAGCTGTTTTTT. It encodes CASSPIGLAGFVTGELFF.

The chain has TRBV11-2 and TRBJ2-3; tentative D call: TRBD2 (5 bases). Germline CDR1 is SGHAT and CDR2 is FQNNGV. CDR3 length: 12 residues. Trimming removed 1 base at V and 6 bases at J, with 5 bases between. The CDR3 protein is CASSLGGDTQYF. For the CDR3, the DNA is TGTGCCAGCAGCTTAGGAGGGGATACGCAGTATTTT.

There are a few counts of this clone. J is TRBJ2-7 and V is TRBV5-8, with D unresolved. The CDR3 runs 13 residues. In germline, CDR1 is SGHTS, CDR2 YDEGEE. Trimming took off 1 base at V and 0 bases at J, with 5 bases between the two ends. CDR3 region: CASSLTDSYEQYF. CDR3 sequence (DNA): TGTGCCAGCAGCTTGACTGACTCCTACGAGCAGTACTTC.

The CDR3 loop is CASTWASGPYEQYF. CDR3 bases: TGCGCCAGCACCTGGGCCTCAGGCCCCTACGAGCAGTACTTC. V gene TRBV5-1 combines with J gene TRBJ2-7; D not resolved. The CDR3 covers 14 residues. V was cut by 6 bases and J by 2 bases, with 15 bases left in between. Germline-derived CDR1 and CDR2 are SGHRS and YFSETQ. Drawing the rest from reference TRBV5-1 and TRBJ2-7, the complete variable domain is KAGVTQTPRYLIKTRGQQVTLSCSPISGHRSVSWYQQTPGQGLQFLFEYFSETQRNKGNFPGRFSGRQFSNSRSEMNVSTLELGDSALYLCASTWASGPYEQYFGPGTRLTVT.

CDR3 nucleotide sequence: TGTGCCAGCAAACCGGGACAGGCAGGGGACGAGCAGTACTTC. Protein: CASKPGQAGDEQYF. This chain links TRBV6-5 with TRBJ2-7; TRBD1 agrees at 8 bases. The V gene's germline CDR1 is MNHEY and CDR2 SVGAGI. CDR3 length: 14 residues. V shed 7 bases, J shed 5 bases, and the junction held 10 bases outside the gene matches.